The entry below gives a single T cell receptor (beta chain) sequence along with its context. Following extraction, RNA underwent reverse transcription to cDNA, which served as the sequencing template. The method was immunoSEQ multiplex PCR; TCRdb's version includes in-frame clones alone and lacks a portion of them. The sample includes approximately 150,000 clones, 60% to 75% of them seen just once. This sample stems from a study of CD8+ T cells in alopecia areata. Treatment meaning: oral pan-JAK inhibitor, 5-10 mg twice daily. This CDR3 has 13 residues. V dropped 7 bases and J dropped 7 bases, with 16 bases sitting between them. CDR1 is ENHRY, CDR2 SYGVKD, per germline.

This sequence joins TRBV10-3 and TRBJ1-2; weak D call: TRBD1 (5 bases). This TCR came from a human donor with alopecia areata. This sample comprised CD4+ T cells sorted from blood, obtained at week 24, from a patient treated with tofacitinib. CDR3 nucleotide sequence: TGTGCCATCACGACAGAGCGTCGGGGTGGCTACACCTTC. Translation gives CAITTERRGGYTF.